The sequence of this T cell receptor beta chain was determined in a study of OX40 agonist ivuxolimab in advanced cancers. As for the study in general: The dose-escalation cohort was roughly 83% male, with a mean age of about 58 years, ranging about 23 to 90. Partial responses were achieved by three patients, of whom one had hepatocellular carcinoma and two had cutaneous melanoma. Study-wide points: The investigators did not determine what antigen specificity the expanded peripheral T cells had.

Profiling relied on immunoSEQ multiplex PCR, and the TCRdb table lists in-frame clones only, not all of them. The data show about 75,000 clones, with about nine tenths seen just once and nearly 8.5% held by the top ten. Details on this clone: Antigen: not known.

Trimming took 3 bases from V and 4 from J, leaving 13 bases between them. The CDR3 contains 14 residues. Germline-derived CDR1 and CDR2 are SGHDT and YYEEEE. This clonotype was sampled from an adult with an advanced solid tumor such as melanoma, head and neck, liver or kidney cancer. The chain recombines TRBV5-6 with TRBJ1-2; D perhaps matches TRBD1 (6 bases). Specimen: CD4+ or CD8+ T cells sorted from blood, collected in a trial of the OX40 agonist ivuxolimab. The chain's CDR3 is CASSSTGKTYGYTF. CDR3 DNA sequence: TGTGCCAGCAGCTCTACAGGGAAGACCTATGGCTACACCTTC.